This T cell receptor (beta chain) was recorded in a study of cytomegalovirus exposure and HLA in healthy donors. The study, taken as a whole, reports: Three chains tied to CMV proved CMV antigen-specific in vitro. A list of 150 to 200 TCR beta chains associated with cytomegalovirus was given.

Whereas donors were nominally healthy upon sampling, unrecorded immune exposures were probable. As to this clone: Antigen: not known.

The CDR3 runs 14 residues. V lost 4 bases and J 0 bases, leaving 12 bases between the germline ends. Germline V lookup: CDR1 SQVTM, CDR2 ANQGSEA. 60 Vbeta and 13 Jbeta primers were used in PCR. Using immunoSEQ multiplex PCR, the repertoire was profiled, and TCRdb retains in-frame clones only, with some absent. In the table there are roughly 150,000 clones, around 82% of which are singletons. The chain is built from TRBV29-1 and TRBJ1-2; unclear D gene. The clonotype comes from a woman in her fifties or sixties in good health and CMV-seropositive. The sample comprised PBMCs. The CDR3 region has the DNA TGCAGCGTTGCCTGGCCCGTTGCTAACTATGGCTACACCTTC. Encoded protein: CSVAWPVANYGYTF.